This T cell receptor beta chain was identified during a study of blood T cell repertoires in COVID-19. Study summary: The origin of the acute and convalescent COVID-19 samples was the United States, Italy and Spain.

The V and J ends lost 5 bases and 3 bases, in that order; junction bases with no gene match: 12. CDR1 is SGHTA and CDR2 is FQGNSA in the germline V gene. CDR3 length equals 16 residues. Profiled with immunoSEQ multiplex PCR; TCRdb holds only in-frame clones, not every one. The sample shows more than 150,000 clones, roughly four fifths of them seen only once. The TCR originated in a woman aged 25 to 45 with acute or convalescent COVID-19. Material: peripheral blood. This rearrangement joins TRBV7-2 to TRBJ1-2; 7 nucleotides line up with TRBD1. In nucleotides, the CDR3 is TGTGCCAGCAGCCTACAGACAGGGCTCGGATACTATGGCTACACCTTC. It encodes CASSLQTGLGYYGYTF.